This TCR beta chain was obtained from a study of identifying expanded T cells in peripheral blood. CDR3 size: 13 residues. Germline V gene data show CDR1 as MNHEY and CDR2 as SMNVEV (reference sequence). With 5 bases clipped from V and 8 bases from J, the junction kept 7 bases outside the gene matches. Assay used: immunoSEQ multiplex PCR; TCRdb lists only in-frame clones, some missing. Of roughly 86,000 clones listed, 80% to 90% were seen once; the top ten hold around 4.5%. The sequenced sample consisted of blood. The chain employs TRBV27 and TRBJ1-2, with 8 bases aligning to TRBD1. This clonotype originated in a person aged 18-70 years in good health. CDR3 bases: TGTGCCAGCAGTCCACGACAGGGGAGCGGCTACACCTTC. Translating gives CASSPRQGSGYTF.